Below, 20 T cell receptor beta chains from the same sample are listed, as sequenced in a study of regulatory T cells in long-lasting Graves disease. Time point given: persistent/refractory GD, antithyroid drugs over 5 years with positive TRAb. Making the TCR library involved RNA that had been extracted from PBMCs. Both iRepertoire HTBI primers and Arm-PCR of CDR3 regions were used to build the TCR beta libraries. TCRdb redid the calling of the multiplex PCR reads with MiXCR, one entry per CDR3 protein. The data hold a few hundred thousand distinct CDR3 sequences, with 22% observed a single time. The material was peripheral blood mononuclear cells (PBMCs), obtained when the disease was refractory, from a patient treated with antithyroid drugs. Receptors were obtained from a female donor with Graves disease.

This clonotype has a count of ten or more. The chain joins TRBV11-3 to TRBJ2-2; 11 nucleotides match TRBD2. The CDR3 spans 16 residues. The V segment lost 5 bases and the J segment 7 bases; nucleotides outside the gene matches: 9. The V gene's germline CDR1 is SGHNT and CDR2 YENEEA. The CDR3 loop reads CASSPGTSGVLGELFF. The CDR3 nucleotides are TGTGCCAGCAGCCCGGGGACTAGCGGAGTCCTCGGGGAGCTGTTTTTT.

This clonotype appeared many times. The chain combines TRBV12-3 or TRBV12-4 with TRBJ1-4, with a possible D match to TRBD1 (6 bases). This CDR3 spans 13 amino acids. Trimming shortened V by 6 bases and J by 5 bases, and 10 bases separated the two germline ends. The CDR3 is CASRQGRNEKLFF. The CDR3 nucleotides read TGTGCCAGCAGACAGGGCCGAAATGAAAAACTGTTTTTT.

This rearrangement joins TRBV10-3 to TRBJ1-1, with TRBD1 matching 8 bases. The length of the CDR3 is 13 residues. Trimming removed 8 bases from V and 3 bases from J; junction bases left unmatched: 5. Germline-derived CDR1 and CDR2 are ENHRY and SYGVKD. The CDR3 bases are TGTGCCATCGGACAGGGAATGGACACTGAAGCTTTCTTT. As protein: CAIGQGMDTEAFF.

Written as DNA, the CDR3 is TGTGCCAGCGTTCGGACTGAGAACACCGGGGAGCTGTTTTTT. Protein product: CASVRTENTGELFF. V usage is TRBV2 and J usage is TRBJ2-2; maybe TRBD2 (5 bases). The CDR3 is made up of 14 amino acids. From germline, CDR1 is SNHLY and CDR2 FYNNEI. With 8 bases removed from V and 1 base from J, the gap between germline ends came to 11 bases. Using reference TRBV2 and TRBJ2-2 for the parts outside the CDR3, the full variable domain is EPEVTQTPSHQVTQMGQEVILRCVPISNHLYFYWYRQILGQKVEFLVSFYNNEISEKSEIFDDQFSVERPDGSNFTLKIRSTKLEDSAMYFCASVRTENTGELFFGEGSRLTVL.

This clonotype was seen more than once but under ten times. The rearrangement links TRBV30 to TRBJ2-7; TRBD1 matches at 8 bases. The CDR3 contains 14 residues. Germline CDR1 reads GTSNPN; CDR2 reads SVGIG (reference sequence). J lost 5 bases, V lost 5 bases, and 11 bases had no gene match. The CDR3 is CAWVDRVGPHEQYF. The DNA for the CDR3 is TGTGCCTGGGTGGACAGGGTTGGTCCCCACGAGCAGTACTTC.

In its sample, this clonotype was seen a few times. The rearrangement joins TRBV10-3 to TRBJ1-1, with TRBD1 as a possible D gene (6 bases). The germline V gene encodes CDR1 ENHRY and CDR2 SYGVKD. Trimming left V 5 bases short and J 3 bases short, with 13 bases between. The CDR3 loop spans 14 amino acids. The CDR3 DNA follows: TGTGCCATCAGTCCGGGGGCTTCTCACACTGAAGCTTTCTTT. Residues: CAISPGASHTEAFF.

Here the CDR3 DNA reads TGTGCCAGCAGACCTCCCCTAGCGGGAGCCCAAGAGACCCAGTACTTC. Protein sequence: CASRPPLAGAQETQYF. The chain joins TRBV6-2 or TRBV6-3 to TRBJ2-5, with 10 bases that match TRBD2. Germline V gives CDR1 MNHEY, CDR2 SVGEGT. V lost 6 bases and J lost 1; bases outside the gene matches: 8. The CDR3 is 16 residues long.

This chain joins TRBV13 and TRBJ1-2; D is ambiguous. The V gene lost 3 bases and the J gene lost 8 bases, with 13 bases spanning the gap. The CDR3 runs to 13 residues. Germline CDR1 reads PRHDT; CDR2 reads FYEKMQ (reference sequence). Here the CDR3 reads CASSLSRGWGYTF. The CDR3 DNA reads as TGTGCCAGCAGCTTGTCCCGAGGGTGGGGCTACACCTTC.

There are many counts of this clonotype. The chain combines TRBV20-1 with TRBJ2-7; D is unclear. The CDR3 length is 13 residues. Germline-derived CDR1 and CDR2 are DFQATT and SNEGSKA (reference sequence). Trimming removed 3 bases at V and 3 bases at J, with 12 bases between. This CDR3 is CSASSQTNYEQYF. In DNA form, the CDR3 reads TGCAGTGCTAGTTCGCAAACTAACTACGAGCAGTACTTC.

The table lists this clonotype with a few counts. V usage is TRBV5-6 and J usage is TRBJ1-6; the match to TRBD1 covers 7 bases. This CDR3 region has 15 residues. The V gene end was trimmed by 4 bases and the J gene end by 8 bases; junction bases not matched to a gene: 9. CDR1 SGHDT and CDR2 YYEEEE come from the germline V gene. The CDR3 protein is CASSGLGTADSPLHF. CDR3 coding DNA: TGTGCCAGCAGCGGACTTGGGACAGCGGATTCACCCCTCCACTTT.

This clonotype has at least ten counts. V is TRBV6-1 and J is TRBJ2-5; 10 nucleotides match TRBD2. V shed 6 bases, J shed 2 bases, and the junction held 6 bases outside the gene matches. The CDR3 is 15 amino acids. Germline loops: CDR1 MNHNS, CDR2 SASEGT. CDR3 nucleotides: TGTGCCAGCAGGAGGGGACTAGCGAATCAAGAGACCCAGTACTTC. Protein sequence: CASRRGLANQETQYF.

The chain combines TRBV13 with TRBJ2-7; D could derive from TRBD1 or TRBD2 (5 bases each). Germline assignment: CDR1 PRHDT and CDR2 FYEKMQ (reference sequence). The CDR3 covers 14 residues. The V gene lost 5 bases and the J gene lost 2 bases, with 13 bases spanning the gap. CDR3 in amino acids: CASSLGEHPYEQYF. For the CDR3, the DNA is TGTGCCAGCAGCCTGGGGGAGCATCCCTACGAGCAGTACTTC.

This chain links TRBV20-1 with TRBJ2-7, with D hard to call. The CDR3 covers 14 residues. Trimming left V 0 bases short and J 5 bases short, with 14 bases between. Germline CDR1 is DFQATT and CDR2 is SNEGSKA (reference sequence). The CDR3 sequence: CSARDGSRRNEQYF. For the CDR3, the DNA is TGCAGTGCTAGAGATGGAAGCCGTCGGAACGAGCAGTACTTC.

There are many counts of this clonotype. V is TRBV29-1 and J is TRBJ2-7; 14 bases match TRBD2. The V and J ends lost 4 bases and 4 bases, in that order; junction bases with no gene match: 12. CDR1 and CDR2 (germline): SQVTM, ANQGSEA. There are 17 residues in the CDR3. CDR3 nucleotides: TGCAGCGTTGTACCAAATACCGGGACTAGCGGGAGTTACGAGCAGTACTTC. As protein: CSVVPNTGTSGSYEQYF.

Ten or more counts support this clonotype. The V call is TRBV7-2, the J call TRBJ1-1; D is ambiguous. Germline lookup yields CDR1 SGHTA and CDR2 FQGNSA. This CDR3 spans 12 amino acids. V gave up 7 bases and J gave up 5 bases, with 11 bases separating them. DNA for the CDR3: TGTGCCAGCACCTCCTTCGGTACTGAAGCTTTCTTT. Translation: CASTSFGTEAFF. Full variable domain (outside the CDR3, taken from reference TRBV7-2 and TRBJ1-1): GAGVSQSPSNKVTEKGKDVELRCDPISGHTALYWYRQSLGQGLEFLIYFQGNSAPDKSGLPSDRFSAERTGGSVSTLTIQRTQQEDSAVYLCASTSFGTEAFFGQGTRLTVV.

This clonotype appeared a single time. The chain recombines TRBV6-9 with TRBJ2-5, with 8 positions matching TRBD1. The CDR3 runs 15 residues. Unmatched junction bases numbered 4, after V lost 3 bases and J lost 1 base. The germline V gene encodes CDR1 MNHGY and CDR2 SVAAGI. CDR3 loop: CASSYTGGFQETQYF. Here the CDR3 DNA reads TGTGCCAGCAGTTACACAGGGGGATTCCAAGAGACCCAGTACTTC.

This clonotype was detected only once. This CDR3 is CASTTGLAGVQEQFF. The DNA for the CDR3 is TGTGCCAGCACTACCGGACTAGCGGGAGTACAGGAGCAGTTCTTC. The V call is TRBV12-3 or TRBV12-4, the J call TRBJ2-1, with 13 bases matching TRBD2. After removal of 7 bases from V and 10 bases from J, the junction contained 10 bases not matched to a gene. The CDR3 contains 15 residues.

The sample holds many counts of this clonotype. CDR3 loop: CSARSQTSGSVEQYF. CDR3 coding DNA: TGCAGTGCTAGATCCCAGACTAGCGGGAGTGTCGAGCAGTACTTC. The chain recombines TRBV20-1 with TRBJ2-7; 12 positions agree with TRBD2. CDR3 length: 15 residues. V dropped 2 bases and J dropped 6; count of bases not matched to a gene: 8. The germline V gene has CDR1 DFQATT and CDR2 SNEGSKA (reference sequence).

This clonotype was recorded a few times. The chain couples TRBV20-1 to TRBJ1-2; D might be TRBD1 (5 bases). Germline V gene sequence: CDR1 DFQATT, CDR2 SNEGSKA (reference sequence). This CDR3 contains 14 residues. Trimming took 3 bases from V and 7 from J, leaving 18 bases between them. In DNA, the CDR3 is TGCAGTGCTAGCGGTGGGACCTCAGCTTCTGGCTACACCTTC. Translation gives CSASGGTSASGYTF.

The chain is built from TRBV6-2 or TRBV6-3 and TRBJ1-2; TRBD1 matches at 8 bases. This CDR3 region has 16 residues. Per the germline V gene, CDR1 is MNHEY and CDR2 is SVGEGT. Losses at the gene ends were 7 bases for V and 0 bases for J; bases not matched to a gene: 10. The CDR3: CASTKDRVSANYGYTF. The CDR3 nucleotides are TGTGCCAGCACTAAGGACAGGGTCTCAGCTAACTATGGCTACACCTTC.